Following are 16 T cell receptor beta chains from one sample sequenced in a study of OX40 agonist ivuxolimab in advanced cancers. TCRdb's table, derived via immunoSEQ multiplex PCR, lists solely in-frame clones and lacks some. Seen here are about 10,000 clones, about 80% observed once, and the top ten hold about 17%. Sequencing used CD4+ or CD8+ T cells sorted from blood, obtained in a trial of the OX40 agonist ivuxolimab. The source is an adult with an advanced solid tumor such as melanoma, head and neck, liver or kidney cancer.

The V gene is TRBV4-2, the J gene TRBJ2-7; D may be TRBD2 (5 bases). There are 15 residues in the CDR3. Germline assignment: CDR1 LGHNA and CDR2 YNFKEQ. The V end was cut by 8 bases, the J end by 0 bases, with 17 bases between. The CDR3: CASAEGSGGSYEQYF. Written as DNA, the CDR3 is TGTGCCAGCGCTGAGGGCAGCGGCGGCTCCTACGAGCAGTACTTC.

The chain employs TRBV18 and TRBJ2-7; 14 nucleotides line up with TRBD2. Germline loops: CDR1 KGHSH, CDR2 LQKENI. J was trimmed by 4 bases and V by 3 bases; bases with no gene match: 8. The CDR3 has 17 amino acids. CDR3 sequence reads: CASSPGLAGADAYEQYF. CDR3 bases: TGTGCCAGCTCACCGGGACTAGCGGGAGCGGACGCTTACGAGCAGTACTTC.

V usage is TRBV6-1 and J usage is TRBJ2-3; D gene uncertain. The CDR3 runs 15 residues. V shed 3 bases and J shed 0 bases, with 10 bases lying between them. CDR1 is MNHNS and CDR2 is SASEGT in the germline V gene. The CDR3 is CASSDIALSTDTQYF. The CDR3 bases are TGTGCCAGCAGTGATATAGCCCTTAGCACAGATACGCAGTATTTT.

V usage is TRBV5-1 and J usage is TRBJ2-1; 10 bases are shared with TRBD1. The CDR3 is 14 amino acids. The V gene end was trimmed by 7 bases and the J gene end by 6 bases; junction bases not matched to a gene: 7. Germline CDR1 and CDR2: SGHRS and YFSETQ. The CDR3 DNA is TGCGCCAGCCGTAGCGGGACAGGGGTCAATGAGCAGTTCTTC. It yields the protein CASRSGTGVNEQFF.

In DNA form, the CDR3 reads TGTGCCTGGAGTCTCGGGACAGGGAACCCGCACGAGCAGTACTTC. Its translation: CAWSLGTGNPHEQYF. V gene TRBV30 combines with J gene TRBJ2-7, with TRBD1 matching 9 bases. The germline V gene encodes CDR1 GTSNPN and CDR2 SVGIG (reference sequence). The CDR3 sequence is 15 residues long. The ends lost 2 bases at V and 5 bases at J; junction bases unmatched: 10.

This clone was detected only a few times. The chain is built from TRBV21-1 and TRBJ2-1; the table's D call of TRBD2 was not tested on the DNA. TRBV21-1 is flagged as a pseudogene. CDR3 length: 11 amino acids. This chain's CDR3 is CASSGTLEQFF. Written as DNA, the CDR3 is TGTGCCAGCAGTGGGACTTTGGAGCAGTTCTTC.

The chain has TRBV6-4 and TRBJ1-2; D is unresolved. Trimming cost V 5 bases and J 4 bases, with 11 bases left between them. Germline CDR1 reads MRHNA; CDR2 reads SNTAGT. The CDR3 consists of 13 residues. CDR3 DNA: TGTGCCAGCAGTCCAACGGGCAGCTATGGCTACACCTTC. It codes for CASSPTGSYGYTF.

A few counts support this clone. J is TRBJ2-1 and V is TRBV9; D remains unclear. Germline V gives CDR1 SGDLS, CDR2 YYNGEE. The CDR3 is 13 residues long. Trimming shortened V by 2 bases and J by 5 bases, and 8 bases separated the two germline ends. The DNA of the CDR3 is TGTGCCAGCAGCGTTGACGGGCACAATGAGCAGTTCTTC. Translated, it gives CASSVDGHNEQFF.

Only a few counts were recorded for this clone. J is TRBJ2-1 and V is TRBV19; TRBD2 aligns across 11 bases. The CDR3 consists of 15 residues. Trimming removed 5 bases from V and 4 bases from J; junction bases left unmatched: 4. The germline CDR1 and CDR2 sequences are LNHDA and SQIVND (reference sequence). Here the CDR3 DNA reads TGTGCCAGTAGTGCCACTAGCGGGAGTTACAATGAGCAGTTCTTC. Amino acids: CASSATSGSYNEQFF.

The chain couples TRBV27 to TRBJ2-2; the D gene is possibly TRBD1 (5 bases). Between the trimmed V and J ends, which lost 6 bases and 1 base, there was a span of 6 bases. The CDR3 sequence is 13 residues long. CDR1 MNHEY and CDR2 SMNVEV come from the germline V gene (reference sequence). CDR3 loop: CASRTGNTGELFF. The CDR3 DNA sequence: TGTGCCAGCAGAACAGGGAACACCGGGGAGCTGTTTTTT.

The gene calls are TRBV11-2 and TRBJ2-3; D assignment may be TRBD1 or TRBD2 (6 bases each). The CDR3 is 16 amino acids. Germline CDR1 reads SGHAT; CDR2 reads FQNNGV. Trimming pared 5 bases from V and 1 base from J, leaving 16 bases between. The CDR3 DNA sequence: TGTGCCAGCAGCAAAGGGGGGTTTTTCGGCACAGATACGCAGTATTTT. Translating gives CASSKGGFFGTDTQYF.

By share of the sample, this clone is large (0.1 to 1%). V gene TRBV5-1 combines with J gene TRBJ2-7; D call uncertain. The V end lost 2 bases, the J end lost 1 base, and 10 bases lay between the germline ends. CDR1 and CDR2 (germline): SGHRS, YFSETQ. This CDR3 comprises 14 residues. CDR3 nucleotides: TGCGCCAGCAGCTTTAGGTACCCTTCCTACGAGCAGTACTTC. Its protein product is CASSFRYPSYEQYF. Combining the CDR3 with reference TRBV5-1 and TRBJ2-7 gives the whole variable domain KAGVTQTPRYLIKTRGQQVTLSCSPISGHRSVSWYQQTPGQGLQFLFEYFSETQRNKGNFPGRFSGRQFSNSRSEMNVSTLELGDSALYLCASSFRYPSYEQYFGPGTRLTVT.

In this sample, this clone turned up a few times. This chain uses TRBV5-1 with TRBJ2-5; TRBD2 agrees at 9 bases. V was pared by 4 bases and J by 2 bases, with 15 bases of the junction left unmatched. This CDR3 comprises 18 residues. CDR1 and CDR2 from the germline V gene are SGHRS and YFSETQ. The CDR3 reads CASSPPGGAGGGQETQYF. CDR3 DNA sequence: TGCGCCAGCAGCCCGCCGGGTGGAGCGGGGGGTGGTCAAGAGACCCAGTACTTC. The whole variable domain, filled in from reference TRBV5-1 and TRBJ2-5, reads KAGVTQTPRYLIKTRGQQVTLSCSPISGHRSVSWYQQTPGQGLQFLFEYFSETQRNKGNFPGRFSGRQFSNSRSEMNVSTLELGDSALYLCASSPPGGAGGGQETQYFGPGTRLLVL.

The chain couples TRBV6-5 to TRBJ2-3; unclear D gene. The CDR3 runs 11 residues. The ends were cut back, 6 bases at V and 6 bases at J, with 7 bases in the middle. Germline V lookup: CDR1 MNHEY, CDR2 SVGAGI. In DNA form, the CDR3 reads TGTGCCAGCAGCGATAGCGATACGCAGTATTTT. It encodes CASSDSDTQYF.

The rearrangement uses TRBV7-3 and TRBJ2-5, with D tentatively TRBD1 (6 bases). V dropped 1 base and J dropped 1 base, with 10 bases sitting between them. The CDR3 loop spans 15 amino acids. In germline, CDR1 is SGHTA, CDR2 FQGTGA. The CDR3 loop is CASSLMGTIQETQYF. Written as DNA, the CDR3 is TGTGCCAGCAGCTTAATGGGGACAATCCAAGAGACCCAGTACTTC. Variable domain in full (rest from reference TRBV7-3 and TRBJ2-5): GAGVSQTPSNKVTEKGKYVELRCDPISGHTALYWYRQSLGQGPEFLIYFQGTGAADDSGLPNDRFFAVRPEGSVSTLKIQRTERGDSAVYLCASSLMGTIQETQYFGPGTRLLVL.

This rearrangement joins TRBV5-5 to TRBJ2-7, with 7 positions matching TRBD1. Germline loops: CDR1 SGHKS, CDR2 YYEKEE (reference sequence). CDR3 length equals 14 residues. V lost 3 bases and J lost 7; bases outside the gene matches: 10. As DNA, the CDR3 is TGTGCCAGCAGCTCCAACAGGGGACCTCAAGAGCAGTACTTC. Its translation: CASSSNRGPQEQYF.